The rows below give T cell receptor beta chains drawn from one sample of a study of CD8 T cells in Susac syndrome. TCRdb reprocessed the immunoSEQ multiplex PCR reads with MiXCR, giving one entry per CDR3 protein. The sample lists under 550,000 distinct CDR3 sequences, approximately 89% occurring once. The sequenced sample consisted of CD8+ T cells from PBMCs. The receptors originated from a human donor with multiple sclerosis. The CDR3 runs from the conserved cysteine through the conserved F or W. Each record gives: CDR3 length, clone size, V gene, D gene, J gene, CDR3 protein, CDR3 DNA. A D gene is named only where the DNA matches it firmly. A clone size is listed for some rows: how often the clone was seen (once, few, many), or a class if it is expanded.

cdr3_length: 13
clone_size: .
v_call: TRBV12-3/TRBV12-4
d_call: .
j_call: TRBJ1-1
cdr3_aa: CASSSAPTTEAFF
cdr3_nt: TGTGCCAGCAGTTCAGCCCCGACCACTGAAGCTTTCTTT

cdr3_length: 15
clone_size: few
v_call: TRBV2
d_call: TRBD1
j_call: TRBJ2-7
cdr3_aa: CASSEGGTGSYEQYF
cdr3_nt: TGTGCCAGCAGTGAAGGGGGGACAGGCTCCTACGAGCAGTACTTC

cdr3_length: 14
clone_size: .
v_call: TRBV30
d_call: TRBD2
j_call: TRBJ2-7
cdr3_aa: CAWAQGLVPREQYF
cdr3_nt: TGTGCCTGGGCACAAGGACTAGTTCCGCGCGAGCAGTACTTC

cdr3_length: 13
clone_size: few
v_call: TRBV5-5
d_call: .
j_call: TRBJ1-5
cdr3_aa: CASSLTGSQPQHF
cdr3_nt: TGTGCCAGCAGCTTGACAGGGAGCCAGCCCCAGCATTTT

cdr3_length: 15
clone_size: .
v_call: TRBV10-3
d_call: .
j_call: TRBJ2-3
cdr3_aa: CAISHGVTSTDTQYF
cdr3_nt: TGTGCCATCAGCCACGGAGTCACCAGCACAGATACGCAGTATTTT

cdr3_length: 15
clone_size: .
v_call: TRBV3-1
d_call: TRBD2
j_call: TRBJ2-2
cdr3_aa: CASSSSGGAIGELFF
cdr3_nt: TGTGCCAGCAGTTCTAGCGGGGGGGCCATCGGGGAGCTGTTTTTT

cdr3_length: 14
clone_size: few
v_call: TRBV19
d_call: TRBD1
j_call: TRBJ2-7
cdr3_aa: CASSAGQGSYEQYF
cdr3_nt: TGTGCCAGTAGTGCGGGACAGGGATCCTACGAGCAGTACTTC

cdr3_length: 15
clone_size: once
v_call: TRBV4-1
d_call: .
j_call: TRBJ2-1
cdr3_aa: CASSREGGTLNEQFF
cdr3_nt: TGCGCCAGCAGCCGCGAGGGCGGGACGCTCAATGAGCAGTTCTTC

cdr3_length: 15
clone_size: .
v_call: TRBV6-5
d_call: .
j_call: TRBJ2-7
cdr3_aa: CASSYRAGRPEEQYF
cdr3_nt: TGTGCCAGCAGTTACCGGGCAGGTCGACCTGAGGAGCAGTACTTC

cdr3_length: 15
clone_size: .
v_call: TRBV2
d_call: .
j_call: TRBJ1-4
cdr3_aa: CASSKIRDGDEKLFF
cdr3_nt: TGTGCCAGCAGTAAAATTCGAGATGGCGATGAAAAACTGTTTTTT

cdr3_length: 13
clone_size: .
v_call: TRBV9
d_call: .
j_call: TRBJ2-7
cdr3_aa: CASSGSQGYEQYF
cdr3_nt: TGTGCCAGCAGCGGTTCACAGGGATACGAGCAGTACTTC

cdr3_length: 15
clone_size: .
v_call: TRBV6-1
d_call: .
j_call: TRBJ2-7
cdr3_aa: CASSTGTPRTYEQYF
cdr3_nt: TGTGCCAGCAGTACCGGGACACCGAGAACCTACGAGCAGTACTTC

cdr3_length: 14
clone_size: .
v_call: TRBV19
d_call: .
j_call: TRBJ2-3
cdr3_aa: CASSWDRGTDTQYF
cdr3_nt: TGTGCCAGTAGTTGGGACCGTGGCACAGATACGCAGTATTTT

cdr3_length: 15
clone_size: .
v_call: TRBV9
d_call: TRBD2
j_call: TRBJ2-3
cdr3_aa: CASSVERDNTDTQYF
cdr3_nt: TGTGCCAGCAGCGTAGAGCGGGATAACACAGATACGCAGTATTTT

cdr3_length: 14
clone_size: .
v_call: TRBV27
d_call: TRBD1
j_call: TRBJ1-1
cdr3_aa: CASSSGGKDTEAFF
cdr3_nt: TGTGCCAGCAGTTCAGGGGGCAAGGACACTGAAGCTTTCTTT

cdr3_length: 13
clone_size: few
v_call: TRBV12-3/TRBV12-4
d_call: .
j_call: TRBJ1-5
cdr3_aa: CASSLSVGQPQHF
cdr3_nt: TGTGCCAGCAGTTTGTCGGTGGGACAGCCCCAGCATTTT

cdr3_length: 15
clone_size: few
v_call: TRBV6-1
d_call: TRBD2
j_call: TRBJ2-7
cdr3_aa: CASRTGTSGSHEQYF
cdr3_nt: TGTGCCAGCAGGACCGGGACTAGCGGCTCCCACGAGCAGTACTTC

cdr3_length: 15
clone_size: .
v_call: TRBV6-4
d_call: TRBD1
j_call: TRBJ2-2
cdr3_aa: CASSDSTGEIGELFF
cdr3_nt: TGTGCCAGCAGTGACTCGACAGGGGAGATCGGGGAGCTGTTTTTT

cdr3_length: 16
clone_size: .
v_call: TRBV30
d_call: TRBD1
j_call: TRBJ1-2
cdr3_aa: CAWSAGTGTSNYGYTF
cdr3_nt: TGTGCCTGGAGTGCCGGGACAGGGACGTCCAACTATGGCTACACCTTC

cdr3_length: 12
clone_size: few
v_call: TRBV25-1
d_call: TRBD1
j_call: TRBJ2-7
cdr3_aa: CASGAGGYEQYF
cdr3_nt: TGTGCCAGTGGGGCAGGGGGCTACGAGCAGTACTTC